These T cell receptor beta chains were read from a single sample in a study of T cells in Graves' hyperthyroidism and ophthalmopathy. Each CDR3 protein gets one entry after TCRdb re-called the multiplex PCR reads with MiXCR. Of around 500,000 distinct CDR3 sequences in the sample, around an eighth were seen once. The source material was blood. All receptors come from a woman aged 18-29 years with Graves' hyperthyroidism. CDR3s include the opening cysteine and the closing phenylalanine or tryptophan. The D gene is left open where the match is weak. Only part of the rows carry a size: once, few, many, or a class if the clone is expanded.

.	TRBJ2-1	TRBV30	many	CAWRIASSYNEQFF	TGTGCCTGGAGAATAGCGTCCTCCTACAATGAGCAGTTCTTC
TRBD1	TRBJ2-7	TRBV10-1	many	CASSESGQAYEQYF	TGCGCCAGCAGTGAATCGGGACAGGCCTACGAGCAGTACTTC
.	TRBJ1-5	TRBV2	many	CASSEGGHSNQPQHF	TGTGCCAGCTCTGAAGGGGGTCATAGCAATCAGCCCCAGCATTTT
.	TRBJ1-2	TRBV10-3	many	CAISESKGNGYTF	TGTGCCATCAGTGAGAGTAAAGGGAATGGCTACACCTTC
.	TRBJ2-3	TRBV2	many	CASSDLKQVSDTQYF	TGTGCCAGCAGTGACCTAAAGCAGGTTTCAGATACGCAGTATTTT
TRBD1	TRBJ2-5	TRBV14	many	CASSQDLDRVETQYF	TGTGCCAGCAGCCAAGATTTGGACAGGGTGGAGACCCAGTACTTC
.	TRBJ2-2	TRBV5-1	few	CASIPSQGFTGELFF	TGCGCCAGCATACCCTCTCAGGGTTTCACCGGGGAGCTGTTTTTT
.	TRBJ1-2	TRBV5-1	few	CASSLVGGVYDGYTF	TGCGCCAGCAGCTTGGTAGGGGGTGTGTATGATGGCTACACCTTC
.	TRBJ1-2	TRBV3-1	once	CASSQVAGYPLYGYTF	TGTGCCAGCAGCCAAGTCGCAGGGTACCCACTCTATGGCTACACCTTC
.	TRBJ2-1	TRBV6-1	many	CASSEASAYNEQFF	TGTGCCAGCAGTGAGGCTAGCGCCTACAATGAGCAGTTCTTC
TRBD2	TRBJ2-5	TRBV11-2	.	CASSSDRTSNGETQYF	TGTGCCAGCAGCTCCGATCGGACTAGCAACGGGGAGACCCAGTACTTC
.	TRBJ2-1	TRBV30	many	CAWSVGPGANNEQFF	TGTGCCTGGAGTGTAGGCCCAGGGGCCAACAATGAGCAGTTCTTC
TRBD2	TRBJ2-1	TRBV9	.	CASSARAGGIYNEQFF	TGTGCCAGCAGCGCAAGAGCGGGAGGTATTTACAATGAGCAGTTCTTC
.	TRBJ2-6	TRBV29-1	many	CSVRLNSGANVLTF	TGCAGCGTAAGGCTGAACTCTGGGGCCAACGTCCTGACTTTC
TRBD1	TRBJ2-3	TRBV3-1	few	CASSHPRTGGSDTQYF	TGTGCCAGCAGCCACCCAAGGACAGGGGGCTCAGATACGCAGTATTTT
.	TRBJ1-2	TRBV10-2	.	CASSDPRDNYGYTF	TGCGCCAGCAGCGACCCCCGGGACAACTATGGCTACACCTTC
.	TRBJ2-7	TRBV11-2	many	CASSQSAQGYEQYF	TGTGCCAGCAGCCAAAGCGCGCAGGGCTACGAGCAGTACTTC
.	TRBJ2-2	TRBV12-3/TRBV12-4	many	CASTIGGAWELFF	TGTGCCAGCACCATTGGGGGGGCCTGGGAGCTGTTTTTT
TRBD1	TRBJ1-2	TRBV20-1	many	CSATQGLYYGYTF	TGCAGCGCGACACAGGGGCTATACTATGGCTACACCTTC
.	TRBJ1-2	TRBV12-3/TRBV12-4	many	CASSSSGPTDGYTF	TGTGCCAGCAGTTCCTCCGGACCGACCGATGGCTACACCTTC
TRBD2	TRBJ2-3	TRBV4-2	.	CASSQEGTSGRSDTQYF	TGTGCCAGCAGCCAAGAGGGGACTAGCGGGAGATCAGATACGCAGTATTTT
.	TRBJ2-2	TRBV10-1	many	CASSDSMTRAPNTGELFF	TGCGCCAGCAGTGATTCCATGACTAGGGCCCCTAACACCGGGGAGCTGTTTTTT
.	TRBJ1-1	TRBV29-1	.	CSVEGHGGNTEAFF	TGCAGCGTTGAAGGTCACGGCGGGAACACTGAAGCTTTCTTT
.	TRBJ2-3	TRBV10-3	many	CAISESVSTDTQYF	TGTGCCATCAGTGAGTCGGTTAGCACAGATACGCAGTATTTT
TRBD2	TRBJ2-4	TRBV14	many	CASSHPSGAAKNIQYF	TGTGCCAGCAGCCATCCTAGCGGGGCAGCCAAAAACATTCAGTACTTC
.	TRBJ2-1	TRBV11-3	few	CASSSREGRDEQFF	TGTGCCAGCAGCTCCCGAGAGGGGCGCGATGAGCAGTTCTTC
TRBD1	TRBJ1-3	TRBV19	many	CASSISRTGFGNTIYF	TGTGCCAGTAGTATCTCAAGGACAGGGTTCGGAAACACCATATATTTT
.	TRBJ2-5	TRBV6-4	.	CASTRGDQETQYF	TGTGCCAGCACACGAGGAGACCAAGAGACCCAGTACTTC
TRBD2	TRBJ2-1	TRBV10-1	few	CANPLAGGPKFF	TGCGCCAACCCACTAGCGGGAGGGCCTAAGTTCTTC
.	TRBJ2-5	TRBV10-3	many	CAISESISSSGQETQYF	TGTGCCATCAGTGAGTCGATCTCGTCTAGTGGGCAAGAGACCCAGTACTTC
.	TRBJ2-5	TRBV3-1	.	CASSQRRWIVETQYF	TGTGCCAGCAGCCAGAGGCGGTGGATTGTTGAGACCCAGTACTTC
TRBD1	TRBJ1-2	TRBV6-1	few	CASNPRSDRLYGYTF	TGTGCCAGCAACCCCCGGTCGGACAGGCTCTATGGCTACACCTTC
TRBD2	TRBJ2-7	TRBV7-2	many	CASSLRLAGMDEQYF	TGTGCCAGCAGCTTACGACTAGCGGGAATGGACGAGCAGTACTTC